This TCR beta chain appears in the sequencing data of a study of T cells in Graves' hyperthyroidism and ophthalmopathy. Amplified regions were TCR beta CDR3 sequences from RNA transcripts. A set of HTBI primers served as the primers for a first-round RT-PCR of the TCR CDR3. One entry per CDR3 protein results from TCRdb running MiXCR on the multiplex PCR reads. Among around 600,000 distinct CDR3 sequences listed, around 14% were seen once. The CDR3 length is 13 residues. The V end was cut by 1 base, the J end by 7 bases, with 10 bases between. Germline CDR1 and CDR2: MGHRA and YSYEKL. Study-level points and caveats: The model foresaw ophthalmopathy a median roughly 6.5 months prior to onset.

Worth noting for this clonotype: Its specificity is not known.

The J gene is TRBJ1-2, the V gene TRBV4-1, with D uncertain. The sequence derives from a woman aged 25 to 39 with Graves' hyperthyroidism. Specimen: blood. The CDR3: CASSQGPTRGYTF. DNA for the CDR3: TGCGCCAGCAGCCAAGGCCCGACCCGTGGCTACACCTTC.